The next 13 T cell receptor beta chains were all read from a single sample in a study of blood T cell repertoires in COVID-19. Clones were sequenced by immunoSEQ multiplex PCR, and TCRdb holds only the in-frame ones, with some missing. The sample includes about 170,000 clones, about 74% of them seen just once. The specimen was peripheral blood. These receptors came from a woman aged 80 or over with acute or convalescent COVID-19.

The genes are TRBV30 and TRBJ1-5; D unclear. Per germline, CDR1 GTSNPN and CDR2 SVGIG (reference sequence). V lost 1 base, J lost 6 bases, and 10 bases lay in between. This CDR3 has 13 residues. CDR3: CAWSAGVLQPQHF. CDR3 DNA sequence: TGTGCCTGGAGTGCCGGAGTTCTTCAGCCCCAGCATTTT. The full variable domain, in which reference TRBV30 and TRBJ1-5 provide the parts outside the CDR3, is SQTIHQWPATLVQPVGSPLSLECTVEGTSNPNLYWYRQAAGRGLQLLFYSVGIGQISSEVPQNLSASRPQDRQFILSSKKLLLSDSGFYLCAWSAGVLQPQHFGDGTRLSIL.

The chain links TRBV10-1 to TRBJ1-5, with TRBD1 identical over 9 bases. With V trimmed by 6 bases and J by 5 bases, 2 bases remained unmatched. There are 13 residues in the CDR3. Germline loops: CDR1 WNHNN, CDR2 SYGVQD (reference sequence). As DNA, the CDR3 is TGCGCCAGCAGCCGGACAGGGGATCAGCCCCAGCATTTT. It translates to CASSRTGDQPQHF.

The V call is TRBV7-9, the J call TRBJ2-7; 8 bases line up with TRBD2. Looked up from germline, CDR1 is SEHNR and CDR2 is FQNEAQ (reference sequence). With V trimmed by 2 bases and J by 2 bases, 8 bases remained unmatched. The CDR3 contains 16 residues. This chain's CDR3 is CASSLLGREATYEQYF. As DNA, the CDR3 is TGTGCCAGCAGCTTATTGGGGCGGGAGGCTACCTACGAGCAGTACTTC.

The genes are TRBV28 and TRBJ2-5; maybe TRBD2 (6 bases). Between the trimmed V and J ends, which lost 6 bases and 0 bases, there was a span of 11 bases. The V gene's germline CDR1 is MDHEN and CDR2 SYDVKM. CDR3 length: 14 amino acids. Here the CDR3 DNA reads TGTGCCAGCAGCCAAAGGGACTACCAAGAGACCCAGTACTTC. Translated: CASSQRDYQETQYF. The complete variable domain, with remaining parts taken from reference TRBV28 and TRBJ2-5, reads DVKVTQSSRYLVKRTGEKVFLECVQDMDHENMFWYRQDPGLGLRLIYFSYDVKMKEKGDIPEGYSVSREKKERFSLILESASTNQTSMYLCASSQRDYQETQYFGPGTRLLVL.

This clone was recorded a few times. V gene TRBV9 combines with J gene TRBJ2-5; TRBD2 matches at 9 bases. Trimming removed 4 bases from V and 5 bases from J; junction bases left unmatched: 15. Germline CDR1 SGDLS, CDR2 YYNGEE. This CDR3 comprises 17 residues. This chain's CDR3 is CASSNPRAGGLAETQYF. The DNA of the CDR3 is TGTGCCAGCAGCAACCCCCGGGCGGGAGGGCTCGCCGAGACCCAGTACTTC.

This clone was detected only once. The chain has TRBV19 and TRBJ2-1; 7 nucleotides agree with TRBD2. V trimming: 5 bases; J trimming: 2 bases; junction bases outside the gene matches: 9. This CDR3 comprises 16 residues. Germline CDR1 LNHDA, CDR2 SQIVND (reference sequence). Here the CDR3 DNA reads TGTGCCAGTAGTTCTACGACTAGCAGAACCTACAATGAGCAGTTCTTC. The encoded protein is CASSSTTSRTYNEQFF.

Here the CDR3 DNA reads TGTGCCTGGAGGACAGGGGGGGCGGATACGCAGTATTTT. This gives the protein CAWRTGGADTQYF. The V gene is TRBV30, the J gene TRBJ2-3, with TRBD1 matching over 9 bases. This CDR3 region has 13 residues. The J segment lost 6 bases and the V segment lost 3 bases, leaving 4 bases of the junction unmatched. CDR1 and CDR2 from the germline V gene are GTSNPN and SVGIG (reference sequence).

The J gene is TRBJ1-2, the V gene TRBV4-3; no reliable D call. CDR1 is LGHNA, CDR2 YSLEER, per germline. The CDR3 covers 16 residues. Trimming removed 0 bases at V and 4 bases at J, with 15 bases between. The CDR3 region has the DNA TGCGCCAGCAGCCAAGATCGAACCATTGCGGCCTATGGCTACACCTTC. It codes for CASSQDRTIAAYGYTF.

The genes are TRBV5-1 and TRBJ2-5; weak D call: TRBD1 (6 bases). The germline CDR1 and CDR2 sequences are SGHRS and YFSETQ. Deletions cut 0 bases from V and 4 bases from J, with 16 bases between. The CDR3 extends over 16 amino acids. CDR3: CASSLEGRGGGETQYF. CDR3 nucleotides: TGCGCCAGCAGCTTGGAGGGCAGGGGCGGTGGAGAGACCCAGTACTTC.

The V gene is TRBV28, the J gene TRBJ1-1; 9 positions match TRBD1. The CDR3 consists of 15 residues. From germline, CDR1 is MDHEN and CDR2 SYDVKM. The V and J ends lost 4 bases and 4 bases, in that order; junction bases with no gene match: 7. The CDR3: CASSSPTGGGTEAFF. CDR3 DNA sequence: TGTGCCAGCAGTTCACCAACAGGGGGCGGCACTGAAGCTTTCTTT.

This chain links TRBV10-2 with TRBJ1-2, with 12 bases identical to TRBD1. Germline assignment: CDR1 WSHSY and CDR2 SAAADI. The junction had 7 bases not matched to a gene; V was cut back by 7 bases and J by 7 bases. The CDR3 runs 14 residues. The CDR3 region has the DNA TGCGCCAGCACCCGGGACAGGGGGCTAGGTGGCTACACCTTC. It specifies CASTRDRGLGGYTF.

The V call is TRBV4-2, the J call TRBJ2-2; D possibly corresponds to TRBD2 (5 bases). The CDR3 consists of 16 residues. Trimming removed 4 bases from V and 9 bases from J, with 21 bases in between. Germline loops: CDR1 LGHNA, CDR2 YNFKEQ. CDR3 sequence: CASSPPPVANKRELFF. The CDR3 nucleotides are TGTGCCAGCAGCCCCCCCCCGGTAGCGAATAAGAGGGAGCTGTTTTTT.

The chain carries TRBV19 and TRBJ2-7; no clear D gene. V was clipped by 3 bases and J by 6 bases, with 12 bases between them. The CDR3 spans 13 residues. CDR1 is LNHDA, CDR2 SQIVND, per germline (reference sequence). The CDR3: CASSMASWAEQYF. CDR3 in DNA: TGTGCCAGTAGTATGGCCTCGTGGGCCGAGCAGTACTTC.